The subject of this entry is one TCR beta chain. Its antigen is currently unknown. This entry belongs to a study of OX40 agonist ivuxolimab in advanced cancers. At the level of the study: Age averaged around 60 years (range roughly 23 to 79), and approximately 80% were male. Study-level results: Normalized T-cell clonal expansion was also low in a subset of nonresponders.

Profiled with immunoSEQ multiplex PCR; TCRdb holds only in-frame clones, not every one. Of about 100,000 clones detected, 70% to 85% appear once; the ten largest clones hold roughly 5%. The CDR3 runs 11 residues. After removal of 1 base from V and 14 bases from J, the junction contained 4 bases not matched to a gene. Germline CDR1 reads SGHAT; CDR2 reads FQNNGV. The sample in question was CD4+ or CD8+ T cells sorted from blood, obtained in a trial of the OX40 agonist ivuxolimab. The J gene is TRBJ1-2, the V gene TRBV11-2, with 7 bases matching TRBD1. This receptor was identified in an adult with an advanced solid tumor such as melanoma, head and neck, liver or kidney cancer. The CDR3, as DNA: TGTGCCAGCAGCTTAGTTTCAGGGGGGACCTTC. It translates to CASSLVSGGTF.